The rows below give T cell receptor beta chains drawn from one sample of a study of blood T cells in healthy people across ages. One entry per CDR3 protein results from TCRdb running MiXCR on the 5' RACE reads. The data show around 1.5 million distinct CDR3 sequences, 59% seen once. Sequenced input: blood. Receptors originate from a man aged 18 to 35 in good health. The CDR3 runs from the conserved cysteine through the conserved F or W. The D gene is left open where the match is weak. Expanded clones are given a class, and other clones once, few, many or no size at all.

>-|TRBV10-3|-|TRBJ2-3
CAISESSLRGGTDTQYF
TGTGCCATCAGTGAGTCGAGTTTGCGGGGTGGTACAGATACGCAGTATTTT
>-|TRBV4-1|-|TRBJ2-5
CASSQNYRPGQGGETQYF
TGCGCCAGCAGCCAAAATTACAGACCGGGACAAGGTGGAGAGACCCAGTACTTC
>-|TRBV4-2|TRBD2|TRBJ2-2
CASSQGDRLAGSGELFF
TGTGCCAGCAGCCAAGGGGACCGGCTAGCGGGATCCGGGGAGCTGTTTTTT
>-|TRBV7-9|TRBD2|TRBJ2-7
CASSLGSGSTEQYF
TGTGCCAGCAGCTTAGGTAGCGGGAGTACCGAGCAGTACTTC
>once|TRBV27|-|TRBJ2-1
CASSASQPYNEQFF
TGTGCCAGCAGTGCGAGTCAGCCCTACAATGAGCAGTTCTTC
>few|TRBV20-1|-|TRBJ1-2
CSARAVRDYGYTF
TGCAGTGCTAGAGCCGTTCGGGACTATGGCTACACCTTC
>-|TRBV20-1|-|TRBJ1-5
CSAPDRYSNQPQHF
TGCAGTGCTCCTGACAGATATAGCAATCAGCCCCAGCATTTT
>-|TRBV28|-|TRBJ1-2
CASLGGTRVIYGYTF
TGTGCCAGCCTAGGGGGGACACGAGTTATCTATGGCTACACCTTC
>-|TRBV6-2/TRBV6-3|-|TRBJ1-5
CASSYSTEGGKPQHF
TGTGCCAGCAGTTACTCGACGGAGGGAGGGAAGCCCCAGCATTTT
>-|TRBV7-2|-|TRBJ2-7
CASSLGGGSNEQYF
TGTGCCAGCAGCCTAGGGGGGGGCAGTAACGAGCAGTACTTC
>-|TRBV29-1|-|TRBJ1-4
CSVEALATNEKLFF
TGCAGCGTTGAAGCACTTGCAACTAATGAAAAACTGTTTTTT
>-|TRBV6-5|-|TRBJ2-3
CASSRQGGDTQYF
TGTGCCAGCAGCCGTCAGGGTGGCGATACGCAGTATTTT
>once|TRBV5-1|TRBD1|TRBJ2-7
CASRGDREDNEQYF
TGCGCCAGCAGAGGGGACAGGGAAGACAACGAGCAGTACTTC
>-|TRBV4-2|-|TRBJ2-7
CASRRTASSYNEQYF
TGTGCCAGCAGACGCACTGCAAGCTCCTACAATGAGCAGTACTTC
>-|TRBV7-9|TRBD1|TRBJ1-1
CASSFFGQGAGAEAFF
TGTGCCAGCAGCTTCTTCGGACAGGGGGCTGGGGCTGAAGCTTTCTTT
>few|TRBV7-9|-|TRBJ1-5
CASSYQGVSQPQHF
TGTGCCAGCAGCTACCAGGGTGTATCTCAGCCCCAGCATTTT
>few|TRBV5-5|TRBD2|TRBJ2-2
CASSIIAGGNTGELFF
TGTGCCAGCAGCATCATAGCGGGAGGGAACACCGGGGAGCTGTTTTTT
>-|TRBV28|-|TRBJ1-2
CASSFSGTYGYTF
TGTGCCAGCAGTTTCTCGGGAACCTATGGCTACACCTTC
>-|TRBV5-6|-|TRBJ2-1
CASSFLQGSYNEQFF
TGTGCCAGCAGCTTTCTACAGGGCTCCTACAATGAGCAGTTCTTC
>few|TRBV29-1|-|TRBJ2-7
CSVEGTGAIYEQYF
TGCAGCGTTGAAGGCACAGGTGCCATCTACGAGCAGTACTTC
>-|TRBV7-8|TRBD2|TRBJ2-3
CASSNPGSGTQDTRYF
TGTGCCAGCAGCAATCCAGGTAGCGGGACCCAAGATACGCGGTATTTT
>-|TRBV20-1|-|TRBJ1-2
CSARSPNYGYTF
TGCAGTGCTAGATCCCCTAACTATGGCTACACCTTC
>-|TRBV4-1|-|TRBJ1-2
CASSQDLARYYGYTF
TGCGCCAGCAGCCAAGACTTGGCCAGATATTATGGCTACACCTTC
>-|TRBV28|-|TRBJ2-7
CASITSGPHYEQYF
TGTGCCAGCATCACGTCTGGACCACACTACGAGCAGTACTTC
>few|TRBV7-2|-|TRBJ2-5
CASSLATGVETQYF
TGTGCCAGCAGCTTAGCAACGGGAGTCGAGACCCAGTACTTC
>once|TRBV20-1|TRBD2|TRBJ2-7
CSARDPGLAAYEQYF
TGCAGTGCTAGAGATCCAGGACTAGCGGCGTACGAGCAGTACTTC
>-|TRBV10-2|-|TRBJ2-3
CASSESPYPTDTQYF
TGCGCCAGCAGTGAATCCCCCTACCCCACAGATACGCAGTATTTT
>-|TRBV6-2/TRBV6-3|TRBD2|TRBJ2-7
CASRASGNYEQYF
TGTGCCAGCAGGGCAAGCGGGAACTACGAGCAGTACTTC
>-|TRBV7-8|-|TRBJ2-7
CASSLEMGVAYEQYF
TGTGCCAGCAGCTTAGAAATGGGGGTTGCTTACGAGCAGTACTTC
>-|TRBV6-6|TRBD1|TRBJ2-3
CAGGSQDRSSTDTQYF
TGCGCCGGCGGGTCACAGGACAGGTCTAGCACAGATACGCAGTATTTT
>-|TRBV11-3|TRBD2|TRBJ2-1
CASSRRTSGGSSYNEQFF
TGTGCCAGCAGCCGGCGGACTAGCGGGGGTAGCTCCTACAATGAGCAGTTCTTC
>-|TRBV5-1|TRBD2|TRBJ2-3
CASSPPLSGGGKDTQYF
TGCGCCAGCAGCCCCCCCCTTAGCGGGGGGGGGAAAGATACGCAGTATTTT
>-|TRBV4-3|-|TRBJ2-1
CASSQEVRLDDLRGQFF
TGCGCCAGCAGCCAAGAGGTCCGCCTAGACGACCTTAGGGGGCAGTTCTTC
>once|TRBV2|-|TRBJ1-1
CASSDKGRNTEAFF
TGTGCCAGCAGTGACAAGGGCAGGAACACTGAAGCTTTCTTT
>few|TRBV27|TRBD1|TRBJ1-4
CASSLAGTENEKLFF
TGTGCCAGCAGTTTAGCAGGGACAGAAAATGAAAAACTGTTTTTT
>-|TRBV11-2|TRBD1|TRBJ2-2
CASSRTGINWANTGELFF
TGTGCCAGCAGCCGGACAGGGATTAATTGGGCGAACACCGGGGAGCTGTTTTTT
>-|TRBV6-5|-|TRBJ2-6
CASSYSLGHPGANVLTF
TGTGCCAGCAGTTACTCTTTGGGGCACCCTGGGGCCAACGTCCTGACTTTC
>few|TRBV14|TRBD2|TRBJ2-7
CASSQRVGRGQPYEQYF
TGTGCCAGCAGCCAAAGGGTCGGGAGGGGCCAACCCTACGAGCAGTACTTC
>-|TRBV2|TRBD2|TRBJ2-1
CASSDSGSRYNEQFF
TGTGCCAGCAGTGATAGCGGGAGTCGCTACAATGAGCAGTTCTTC
>-|TRBV9|-|TRBJ2-5
CASSAPGVNQETQYF
TGTGCCAGCAGCGCTCCAGGGGTCAACCAAGAGACCCAGTACTTC
>-|TRBV29-1|TRBD1|TRBJ2-1
CSARGPSGEQFF
TGCAGCGCCAGGGGGCCCAGTGGGGAGCAGTTCTTC
>few|TRBV6-2/TRBV6-3|TRBD2|TRBJ2-1
CASSKAGGYNEQFF
TGTGCCAGCAGTAAAGCGGGGGGCTACAATGAGCAGTTCTTC